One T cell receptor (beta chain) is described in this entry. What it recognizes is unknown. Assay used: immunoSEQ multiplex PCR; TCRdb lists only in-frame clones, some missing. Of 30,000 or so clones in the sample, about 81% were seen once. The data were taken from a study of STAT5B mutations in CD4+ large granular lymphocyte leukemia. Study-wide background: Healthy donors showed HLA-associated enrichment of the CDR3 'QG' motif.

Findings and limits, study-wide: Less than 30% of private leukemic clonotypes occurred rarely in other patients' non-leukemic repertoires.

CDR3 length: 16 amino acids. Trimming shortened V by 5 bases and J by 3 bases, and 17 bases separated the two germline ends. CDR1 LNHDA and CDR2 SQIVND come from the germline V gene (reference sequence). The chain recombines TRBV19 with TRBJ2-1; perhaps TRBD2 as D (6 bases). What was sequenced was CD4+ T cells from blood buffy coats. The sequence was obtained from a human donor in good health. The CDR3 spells CASSSWRDQGYNEQFF. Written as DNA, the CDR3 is TGTGCCAGTAGTTCGTGGCGGGATCAAGGCTACAATGAGCAGTTCTTC.